A single sample is the source of the 5 T cell receptor beta chains below, sequenced in a study of cytomegalovirus exposure and HLA in healthy donors. The PCR made use of 60 Vbeta and 13 Jbeta primers. Clones were read by immunoSEQ multiplex PCR, and TCRdb kept only the in-frame ones, dropping some. Of 150,000 to 200,000 clones listed, approximately 82% are singletons. Sequencing used PBMCs. The source of these receptors is a male donor in good health and CMV-seronegative.

This chain joins TRBV5-1 and TRBJ2-1; 9 bases match TRBD2. The CDR3 covers 15 residues. Looked up from germline, CDR1 is SGHRS and CDR2 is YFSETQ. With V trimmed by 0 bases and J by 8 bases, 6 bases remained unmatched. The CDR3 reads CASSLVLAGSDEQFF. CDR3 nucleotides: TGCGCCAGCAGCTTGGTTCTAGCGGGGTCGGATGAGCAGTTCTTC.

This chain joins TRBV25-1 and TRBJ2-1; D gene uncertain. Germline CDR1 is MGHDK and CDR2 is SYGVNS. CDR3 size: 13 residues. Trimming took off 0 bases at V and 5 bases at J, with 5 bases between the two ends. The DNA for the CDR3 is TGTGCCAGCAGTGAATATCTCCACAATGAGCAGTTCTTC. Protein sequence: CASSEYLHNEQFF.

The J gene is TRBJ2-6, the V gene TRBV5-8; a possible D gene is TRBD1 (5 bases). CDR1 and CDR2 from the germline V gene are SGHTS and YDEGEE. This CDR3 is built from 16 residues. V lost 5 bases and J lost 2, with 14 bases in between. Written as DNA, the CDR3 is TGTGCCAGCAGACCCACCCCAGGGCCTGGGGCCAACGTCCTGACTTTC. It translates to CASRPTPGPGANVLTF.

In its sample, this clone is medium-sized. This CDR3 reads CASYSQGYYGYTF. CDR3 nucleotides: TGTGCCAGCTATTCACAGGGGTACTATGGCTACACCTTC. This chain uses TRBV6-5 with TRBJ1-2; 7 nucleotides align to TRBD1. The ends lost 8 bases at V and 3 bases at J; junction bases unmatched: 6. CDR1 is MNHEY, CDR2 SVGAGI, per germline. The CDR3 totals 13 residues.

The genes are TRBV9 and TRBJ2-3; 7 nucleotides match TRBD1. Germline assignment: CDR1 SGDLS and CDR2 YYNGEE. Trimming removed 0 bases from V and 9 bases from J; junction bases left unmatched: 7. The CDR3 has 14 amino acids. The CDR3 DNA reads TGTGCCAGCAGCGTAGCCTACAGGGGACGCACGCAGTATTTT. Translated: CASSVAYRGRTQYF.